The source of this TCR beta chain is a study of T-cell reconstitution after alpha-beta-depleted transplantation in children. Findings and limits, study-wide: Fresh T-cell production supplied most of the T-cell counts and diversity seen one year after transplant.

Germline V gene data show CDR1 as SQVTM and CDR2 as ANQGSEA. The CDR3 has 15 amino acids. V dropped 4 bases and J dropped 6; count of bases not matched to a gene: 13. A library of TCRbeta sequences, prepared with unique molecular identifiers, was generated. TCRdb independently ran MiXCR on the PCR reads; one entry per CDR3 protein. Of 100,000 or so distinct CDR3 sequences in the sample, around 6% are singletons; the top ten hold 5.5% to 7%. This clonotype was counted ten times or more. Antigen unknown. The chain carries TRBV29-1 and TRBJ2-3, with 7 bases that match TRBD2. The clonotype was recovered from a female patient aged 2-10 years who had a stem cell transplant for Fanconi anemia, so the T cells may come from the graft donor. The material sequenced was PBMCs, mostly from graft donor cells, taken 60 days after TCRalphabeta/CD19-depleted stem cell transplant. The CDR3 is CSVGFGGGRGDTQYF. The CDR3 DNA sequence: TGCAGCGTTGGTTTTGGTGGCGGGAGAGGGGATACGCAGTATTTT.